The T cell receptor (beta chain) described here comes from a study of T cell changes during pregnancy in multiple sclerosis. Germline CDR1 is SEHNR and CDR2 is FQNEAQ (reference sequence). The CDR3 is 14 amino acids. The ends were cut back, 4 bases at V and 3 bases at J, with 13 bases in the middle. This clone was seen only once. The table came from immunoSEQ multiplex PCR; TCRdb's copy has only in-frame clones and leaves some out. Of nearly 40,000 clones in the sample, 92% were seen once. The sample here was CD4+ T cells from peripheral blood mononuclear cells, taken before pregnancy. The chain has TRBV7-9 and TRBJ2-7, with D perhaps TRBD2 (6 bases). The receptor was isolated from a female donor with multiple sclerosis, enrolled in a pregnancy study. The CDR3 DNA reads TGTGCCAGCAGCTCCGGGGGTTCTAGCTACGAGCAGTACTTC. Encoded protein: CASSSGGSSYEQYF.